This T cell receptor (beta chain) derives from a study of CD8+CD57+ T cells in acquired aplastic anemia. By flow cytometry, patients selected for sequencing had shown an expansion of CD8+CD57+ cells. All participating patients were living with severe acquired aplastic anemia. Template material for TCR beta VDJ and CDR3 profiling consisted of genomic DNA. TCRdb passed the reads through MiXCR, listing each CDR3 protein once. Here the sample spans around 200,000 distinct CDR3 sequences, 55% to 65% being singletons. The CDR3 covers 15 residues. V shed 6 bases and J shed 0 bases, with 11 bases lying between them. Germline lookup yields CDR1 ENHRY and CDR2 SYGVKD.

This TCR was recovered from a human donor with aplastic anemia. The sequencing input was sorted CD4+, CD8+, or CD8+CD57+ T cells (not recorded which) from PBMCs. J is TRBJ2-2 and V is TRBV10-3; no reliable D call. CDR3 nucleotides: TGTGCCATCAGCGGCGCCACAACGAACACCGGGGAGCTGTTTTTT. This codes for CAISGATTNTGELFF.